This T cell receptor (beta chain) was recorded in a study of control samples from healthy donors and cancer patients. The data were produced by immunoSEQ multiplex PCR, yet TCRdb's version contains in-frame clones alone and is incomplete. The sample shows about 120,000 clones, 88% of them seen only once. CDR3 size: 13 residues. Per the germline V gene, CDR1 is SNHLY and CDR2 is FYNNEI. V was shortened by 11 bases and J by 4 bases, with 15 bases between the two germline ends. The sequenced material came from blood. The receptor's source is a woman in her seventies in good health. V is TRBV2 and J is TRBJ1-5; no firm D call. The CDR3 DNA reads TGTGCCTCGAACCAGACCCCGAATCAGCCCCAGCATTTT. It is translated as CASNQTPNQPQHF.